The rows below give T cell receptor beta chains drawn from one sample of a study of blood T cell repertoires in COVID-19. Assay: immunoSEQ multiplex PCR; the TCRdb copy retains only in-frame clones and omits some. The sample lists some 220,000 clones, less than 90% seen once, with approximately 2.8% in the top ten. Sequenced input: PBMCs or T cells enriched from blood (not recorded which). These receptors all come from a woman in her 50s in a cohort exposed to, infected with or recovered from COVID-19 (not recorded which). Both conserved end residues are part of each CDR3. D genes are given only for firm matches. Rows may omit the clone size; those that give it use once, few, many or a size class.

clone_size	v_call	j_call	d_call	cdr3_aa	cdr3_nt
.	TRBV6-6	TRBJ1-4	.	CASSYSSGVGEKLFF	TGTGCCAGCAGTTACTCCTCAGGGGTTGGTGAAAAACTGTTTTTT
once	TRBV9	TRBJ1-1	.	CASSAMGARNTEAFF	TGTGCCAGCAGCGCCATGGGGGCTCGGAACACTGAAGCTTTCTTT
.	TRBV14	TRBJ1-6	.	CASSLWDASRGLHF	TGTGCCAGCAGCCTATGGGACGCCTCCAGGGGCCTCCACTTT
.	TRBV2	TRBJ2-3	TRBD2	CASSEYVGGGRTDTQYF	TGTGCCAGCAGTGAATACGTTGGCGGGGGGCGCACAGATACGCAGTATTTT
.	TRBV14	TRBJ2-7	.	CASSPLGTTYEQYF	TGTGCCAGCAGCCCCCTCGGGACAACCTACGAGCAGTACTTC
few	TRBV6-5	TRBJ1-6	.	CASSRGNNSPLHF	TGTGCCAGCTCTAGGGGAAATAATTCACCCCTCCACTTT
few	TRBV3-1/TRBV3-2	TRBJ1-1	.	CASSQVGVNTEAFF	TGTGCCAGCAGCCAAGTCGGGGTGAACACTGAAGCTTTCTTT
.	TRBV5-1	TRBJ1-1	TRBD1	CASSFGQVTNTEAFF	TGCGCCAGCAGCTTTGGACAGGTGACGAACACTGAAGCTTTCTTT
.	TRBV30	TRBJ2-4	TRBD1	CAWSYRGIQYF	TGTGCCTGGAGTTACAGGGGGATTCAGTACTTC
.	TRBV18	TRBJ2-3	TRBD2	CASSYTGTSGGATDTQYF	TGTGCCAGCTCATATACCGGGACTAGCGGGGGGGCCACAGATACGCAGTATTTT
.	TRBV20-1	TRBJ1-1	.	CRAGPGVTFF	TGCAGGGCGGGCCCCGGTGTAACTTTCTTT
.	TRBV27	TRBJ2-7	TRBD1	CASSYDREREQYF	TGTGCCAGCAGTTACGACAGGGAGCGCGAGCAGTACTTC
.	TRBV7-2	TRBJ2-2	TRBD2	CASSLPSGGTGELFF	TGTGCCAGCAGCTTACCTAGCGGGGGTACCGGGGAGCTGTTTTTT
.	TRBV10-3	TRBJ2-6	.	CAISDEAGANVLTF	TGTGCCATCAGTGATGAGGCTGGGGCCAACGTCCTGACTTTC
.	TRBV30	TRBJ1-5	TRBD1	CAWSGPKGQGNQPQHF	TGTGCCTGGAGTGGACCTAAAGGACAGGGAAATCAGCCCCAGCATTTT
.	TRBV15	TRBJ1-4	.	CATSRDTYGTEKLFF	TGTGCCACCAGCAGAGACACCTACGGGACAGAAAAACTGTTTTTT
.	TRBV9	TRBJ1-2	.	CASSPSVGYGYTF	TGTGCCAGCAGCCCCAGCGTAGGTTATGGCTACACCTTC
.	TRBV5-5	TRBJ1-2	.	CASSLERLTEGGYTF	TGTGCCAGCAGCTTGGAGAGACTCACGGAAGGCGGCTACACCTTC
.	TRBV19	TRBJ2-3	TRBD2	CASSPRGGTSGGGSTDTQYF	TGTGCCAGTAGCCCCCGCGGAGGGACTAGCGGGGGGGGAAGCACAGATACGCAGTATTTT
once	TRBV19	TRBJ1-2	.	CASSMRGSNYGYTF	TGTGCCAGTAGTATGAGAGGTTCTAACTATGGCTACACCTTC
once	TRBV4-3	TRBJ2-2	.	CPTSRRGIGELFF	TGCCCCACCAGCCGGAGGGGTATCGGGGAGCTGTTTTTT
.	TRBV10-2	TRBJ2-3	TRBD2	CASRGTSGTDTQYF	TGCGCCAGCAGGGGGACTAGCGGGACAGATACGCAGTATTTT
.	TRBV19	TRBJ1-1	TRBD1	CATRGDRGPTEAFF	TGTGCCACCAGGGGGGACAGGGGGCCTACTGAAGCTTTCTTT
.	TRBV28	TRBJ1-1	TRBD1	CASPPRDRVGTEAFF	TGTGCCAGCCCTCCCCGGGACAGGGTGGGAACTGAAGCTTTCTTT
.	TRBV7-9	TRBJ2-1	.	CASSLGLGDNEQFF	TGTGCCAGCAGCTTAGGTCTAGGCGACAATGAGCAGTTCTTC
.	TRBV7-2	TRBJ1-1	TRBD1	CASSQGGRTAEAFF	TGTGCCAGCAGCCAAGGGGGCCGGACGGCTGAAGCTTTCTTT
once	TRBV18	TRBJ1-2	.	CASSQRQETNYGYTF	TGTGCCAGCTCACAAAGACAGGAAACTAACTATGGCTACACCTTC
.	TRBV7-9	TRBJ1-1	.	CASSLRAAEAFF	TGTGCCAGCAGCTTACGTGCAGCTGAAGCTTTCTTT
.	TRBV4-2	TRBJ2-7	.	CASSQESTASYEQYF	TGTGCCAGCAGCCAAGAAAGTACAGCCTCCTACGAGCAGTACTTC
.	TRBV28	TRBJ2-7	TRBD1	CASSSPTGGSYEQYF	TGTGCCAGCAGTTCCCCGACAGGGGGCTCCTACGAGCAGTACTTC
.	TRBV19	TRBJ2-7	.	CASSIGRGNHEQYF	TGTGCCAGTAGTATAGGTAGGGGGAACCACGAGCAGTACTTC
once	TRBV28	TRBJ1-1	.	CASLTGGGLVYEAFF	TGTGCCAGCCTCACGGGAGGGGGGTTAGTATACGAAGCTTTCTTT
.	TRBV9	TRBJ2-2	.	CASNRETTGELFF	TGTGCCAGCAACAGGGAGACCACCGGGGAGCTGTTTTTT
.	TRBV11-3	TRBJ2-3	TRBD1	CASSSQGARTQYF	TGTGCCAGCAGCTCACAGGGGGCCAGGACGCAGTATTTT
.	TRBV6-5	TRBJ1-6	TRBD1	CASRMDRAGNSPLHF	TGTGCCAGCAGAATGGACAGGGCTGGGAATTCACCCCTCCACTTT
once	TRBV4-1	TRBJ1-1	TRBD1	CASSQERTGATEAFF	TGCGCCAGCAGCCAAGAGAGGACAGGGGCCACTGAAGCTTTCTTT
.	TRBV9	TRBJ1-1	.	CASSVGGRENTEAFF	TGTGCCAGCAGCGTAGGTGGCAGGGAGAACACTGAAGCTTTCTTT
.	TRBV19	TRBJ1-5	TRBD1	CASSQGFNQPQHF	TGTGCCAGTTCACAGGGGTTCAATCAGCCCCAGCATTTT
.	TRBV7-6	TRBJ2-7	TRBD2	CASSLGVAGGYYEQYF	TGTGCCAGCAGCTTAGGAGTAGCGGGGGGTTACTACGAGCAGTACTTC
.	TRBV29-1	TRBJ1-1	.	CSVEPGVNTEAFF	TGCAGCGTTGAGCCCGGAGTGAACACTGAAGCTTTCTTT
once	TRBV6-2/TRBV6-3	TRBJ1-1	.	CASSYSIGAEAFF	TGTGCCAGCAGTTATAGCATCGGGGCTGAAGCTTTCTTT
few	TRBV2	TRBJ2-7	.	CASKGTTGGTTGQYF	TGTGCCAGCAAGGGCACCACAGGGGGGACTACGGGGCAGTACTTC
once	TRBV30	TRBJ1-1	TRBD1	CAWSVRGLLGAFF	TGTGCCTGGAGTGTCAGGGGGCTACTCGGGGCTTTCTTT
many	TRBV13	TRBJ1-2	.	CASSLGKGEDYGYTF	TGTGCCAGCAGCCTCGGGAAGGGGGAAGACTATGGCTACACCTTC
once	TRBV6-6	TRBJ2-1	.	CAIHYGQSSYNEQFF	TGTGCCATCCACTACGGCCAGAGCTCCTACAATGAGCAGTTCTTC
.	TRBV4-1	TRBJ2-4	TRBD1	CASSQGKTGGRDIQYF	TGCGCCAGCAGCCAAGGGAAGACAGGGGGCCGCGACATTCAGTACTTC
.	TRBV2	TRBJ2-7	TRBD1	CASSWNRGIYEQYF	TGTGCCAGCAGTTGGAACAGGGGTATCTACGAGCAGTACTTC
.	TRBV28	TRBJ2-1	TRBD2	CASSGGGPTYNEQFF	TGTGCCAGCAGCGGCGGGGGACCTACCTACAATGAGCAGTTCTTC
.	TRBV4-3	TRBJ2-3	.	CASSQQGATDTQYF	TGCGCCAGCAGCCAACAAGGGGCCACAGATACGCAGTATTTT
once	TRBV10-1	TRBJ1-2	.	CASSEDLSFGYTF	TGCGCCAGCAGTGAGGATCTTAGCTTTGGCTACACCTTC
once	TRBV11-2	TRBJ1-1	.	CASSPGHGTEAFF	TGTGCCAGCAGTCCGGGCCATGGGACAGAAGCTTTCTTT
.	TRBV5-6	TRBJ2-7	.	CASSRPGQIYEQYF	TGTGCCAGCAGTCGACCGGGACAAATCTACGAGCAGTACTTC
.	TRBV4-1	TRBJ1-2	.	CASSHNQLDYYGYTF	TGCGCCAGCAGCCATAATCAACTAGACTACTATGGCTACACCTTC